The TCR beta chain under discussion was sequenced for a study of T cell responses to AZD1222 COVID-19 vaccine. As to this clone: Antigen: not known.

The table came from immunoSEQ multiplex PCR; TCRdb's copy has only in-frame clones and leaves some out. This sample yields over 85,000 clones, of which about 86% are seen a single time; 4.5% to 6% belongs to the top ten. Deletions cut 5 bases from V and 7 bases from J, with 9 bases between. The CDR3 loop spans 13 amino acids. The germline CDR1 and CDR2 sequences are MNHEY and SVGAGI. Study conclusions and caveats: Nearly half of the spike-specific TCRs reportedly recognize variant regions that carry no mutations. Across the whole spike, CD4 TCRs peaked at regions 160-218 and 743-854. Sampled repertoires all dated from after the peak T cell response.

This chain links TRBV6-5 with TRBJ1-6; D is uncertain. Specimen: peripheral blood, collected on day 0 of AZD1222 vaccination. This receptor was taken from an adult in good health. The CDR3 nucleotides read TGTGCCAGCAGTCCAGGAGTAAATTCACCCCTCCACTTT. It codes for CASSPGVNSPLHF.